The subject of this entry is one T cell receptor beta chain. Its antigen is still unknown. A read error may explain this, as a much larger clone is one base away. The sample is drawn from a study of blood T cells in healthy people across ages. Germline CDR1 and CDR2: MNHEY and SVGAGI. CDR3 length equals 14 residues. Trimming cost V 6 bases and J 11 bases, with 22 bases left between them. Study results and limitations: There were more naive CD4+ cells and higher diversity in long-lived donors than in aged donors.

The second PCR ran roughly 7 to 12 cycles with a sample-barcoded 5' primer and J-beta primers. A tag from a template-switch adaptor with 12 random nucleotides marked each cDNA molecule. TCRdb re-called the 5' RACE reads through MiXCR, storing one row per CDR3 protein. Here the sample spans approximately 810,000 distinct CDR3 sequences, about 28% being singletons. This TCR derives from a woman aged 80 or older in good health. Sequenced sample: blood. V usage is TRBV6-5 and J usage is TRBJ2-5, with D possibly being TRBD1 (6 bases). This CDR3 is CASSVGQSSQGQYF. CDR3 coding DNA: TGTGCCAGCAGCGTCGGACAGTCTAGTCAAGGGCAGTACTTC.